This T cell receptor beta chain was profiled in a study of T cell repertoires and Cas9 in healthy adults (dated by TCRdb to 2017 to 2018). Context from the whole study: SpCas9-reactive T cells were characterized for multi-effector potency, cytotoxicity and lineage determination within the CD4 and CD8 compartments. This study looked at whether people already carry T cell immunity to the Streptococcus pyogenes Cas9 nuclease (SpCas9), the enzyme used in CRISPR gene editing. Overall results and qualifications from the work: SpCas9-reactive regulatory T cells were reported to mitigate proliferation and function of SpCas9-reactive effector T cells in vitro.

The receptor library was made with the immunoSEQ multiplex PCR assay. TCRdb limited this immuneACCESS table to in-frame rearrangements with V and J called. A share of clones is missing; checked studies link under half to unresolved V genes, and the rest is unexplained. This sample is represented by tens of thousands of clones; more than 75% of them were singletons. The top ten constitute around 0.71% of the sample. The CDR3 spans 15 residues, from the cysteine through the phenylalanine. Only CDR3 DNA remains: 45 bases, in frame from the first base. CDR1 is given as SGHRS and CDR2 as YFSETQ, both from the germline V gene. Donors were healthy humans. This clone was seen a single time. This receptor's antigen is unknown. Nothing much larger sits one base from this clone, and base qualities are not available.

The receptor chain draws on TRBV5-1 and TRBJ2-5; tentative D gene TRBD2, with 5 bases matching. The J call is in doubt because the DNA end fits TRBJ2-7 better. Sequencing used CD4+ effector T cells (CD127+, CD25-, CD137-, CD154-) from PBMCs; culture status not recorded. This TCR came from a human donor in good health. The DNA is TGCGCCAGCAGCCTCCTTGGGTCGGAGGTATACGAGCAGTACTTC. Its translation is CASSLLGSEVYEQYF.